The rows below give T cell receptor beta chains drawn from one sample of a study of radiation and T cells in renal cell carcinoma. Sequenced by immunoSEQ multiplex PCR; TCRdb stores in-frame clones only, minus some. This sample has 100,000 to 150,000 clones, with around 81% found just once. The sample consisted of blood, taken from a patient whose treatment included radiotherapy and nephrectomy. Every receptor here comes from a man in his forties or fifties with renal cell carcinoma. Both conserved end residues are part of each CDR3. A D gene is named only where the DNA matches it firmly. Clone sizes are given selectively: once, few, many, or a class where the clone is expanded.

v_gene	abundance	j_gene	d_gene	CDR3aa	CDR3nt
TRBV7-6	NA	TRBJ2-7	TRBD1	CASSFKPGQGSDEQYF	TGTGCCAGCAGCTTTAAACCGGGACAGGGGTCCGACGAGCAGTACTTC
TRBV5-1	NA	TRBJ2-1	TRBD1	CASSTGQGNYNEQFF	TGCGCCAGCAGCACCGGACAGGGTAACTACAATGAGCAGTTCTTC
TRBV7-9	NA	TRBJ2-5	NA	CASSLGGVQETQYF	TGTGCCAGCAGCTTAGGGGGGGTCCAAGAGACCCAGTACTTC
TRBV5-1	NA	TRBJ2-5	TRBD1	CASSLQGAQGETQYF	TGCGCCAGCAGCTTACAGGGGGCGCAGGGAGAGACCCAGTACTTC
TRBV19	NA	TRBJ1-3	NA	CASSPGPGNTIYF	TGTGCCAGTAGCCCAGGGCCTGGAAACACCATATATTTT
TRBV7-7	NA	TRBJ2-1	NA	CASSPGVGSYNEQFF	TGTGCTAGCAGCCCAGGGGTGGGCTCCTACAATGAGCAGTTCTTC
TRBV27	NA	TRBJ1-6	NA	CASTPGQGYSPLHF	TGTGCCAGCACCCCGGGGCAGGGTTATTCACCCCTCCACTTT
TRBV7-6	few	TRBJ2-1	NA	CASSFRAGNEQFF	TGTGCCAGCAGCTTTCGGGCGGGGAATGAGCAGTTCTTC
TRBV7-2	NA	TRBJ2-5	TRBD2	CASSLVGDYGETQYF	TGTGCCAGCAGCTTAGTCGGGGACTATGGAGAGACCCAGTACTTC
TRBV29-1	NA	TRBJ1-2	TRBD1	CSVDWQGEGYTF	TGCAGCGTTGATTGGCAGGGGGAGGGCTACACCTTC
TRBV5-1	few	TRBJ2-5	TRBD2	CASSLGLAGQETQYF	TGCGCCAGCAGCTTGGGACTAGCGGGGCAAGAGACCCAGTACTTC
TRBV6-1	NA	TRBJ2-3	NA	CASSVSLTGDTQYF	TGTGCCAGCAGTGTGTCCTTAACCGGGGATACGCAGTATTTT
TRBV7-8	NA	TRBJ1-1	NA	CASSLTVNTEAFF	TGTGCCAGCAGCTTGACAGTTAACACTGAAGCTTTCTTT
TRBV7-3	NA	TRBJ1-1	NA	CASSLRGAPTEAFF	TGTGCCAGCAGCTTAAGGGGGGCTCCCACTGAAGCTTTCTTT
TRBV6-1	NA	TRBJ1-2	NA	CASSTQGQGGYTF	TGTGCCAGCAGTACTCAGGGGCAAGGGGGCTACACCTTC
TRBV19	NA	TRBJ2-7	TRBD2	CASRETSGLPYEQYF	TGTGCCAGTAGGGAGACTAGCGGATTACCCTACGAGCAGTACTTC
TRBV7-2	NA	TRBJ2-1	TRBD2	CASPARAGGPYNEQFF	TGTGCCAGCCCGGCCAGGGCGGGGGGGCCGTACAATGAGCAGTTCTTC
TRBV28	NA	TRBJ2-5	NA	CASSDYGETQYF	TGTGCCAGCAGCGATTACGGAGAGACCCAGTACTTC
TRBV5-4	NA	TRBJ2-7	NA	CASSPGLLEVYEQYF	TGTGCCAGCAGCCCTGGACTACTCGAGGTTTACGAGCAGTACTTC
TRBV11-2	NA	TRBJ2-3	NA	CASSPLASITDTQYF	TGTGCCAGCAGCCCCTTAGCTTCGATCACAGATACGCAGTATTTT
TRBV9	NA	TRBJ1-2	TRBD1	CASSMTGGYGYTF	TGTGCCAGCAGCATGACAGGGGGCTATGGCTACACCTTC
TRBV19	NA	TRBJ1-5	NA	CASSTQGGQPQHF	TGTGCCAGTAGTACACAGGGAGGTCAGCCCCAGCATTTT
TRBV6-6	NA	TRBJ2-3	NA	CASSFLRDTQYF	TGTGCCAGCAGTTTTCTCCGAGATACGCAGTATTTT
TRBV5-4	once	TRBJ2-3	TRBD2	CASSFSGAPPEDTQYF	TGTGCCAGCAGCTTTAGCGGGGCCCCGCCGGAAGATACGCAGTATTTT
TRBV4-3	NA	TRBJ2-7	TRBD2	CASAAGLAGGLYEQYF	TGCGCCAGCGCCGCTGGACTAGCGGGGGGGCTGTACGAGCAGTACTTC
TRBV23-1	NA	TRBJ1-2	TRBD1	CASVEVSGGARGYTF	TGCGCCAGCGTCGAGGTGTCAGGGGGCGCGAGGGGCTACACCTTC
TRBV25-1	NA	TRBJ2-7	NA	CASVGTYPSEQYF	TGTGCCAGCGTAGGGACATATCCTAGCGAGCAGTACTTC
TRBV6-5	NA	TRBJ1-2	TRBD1	CASRRQGAVNYGYTF	TGTGCCAGCAGGCGACAGGGGGCGGTCAACTATGGCTACACCTTC
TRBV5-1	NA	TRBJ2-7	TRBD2	CASSGTSGVSYEQYF	TGCGCCAGCAGCGGGACTAGCGGGGTCTCCTACGAGCAGTACTTC
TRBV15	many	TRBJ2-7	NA	CATSRSGAYEQYF	TGTGCCACCAGCAGATCCGGGGCTTACGAGCAGTACTTC
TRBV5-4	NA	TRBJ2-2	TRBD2	CASRQGLAGPEAGELFF	TGTGCCAGCAGACAGGGACTAGCGGGGCCCGAGGCCGGGGAGCTGTTTTTT
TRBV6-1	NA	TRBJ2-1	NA	CASSDTLSYNEQFF	TGTGCCAGCAGTGATACGCTCTCCTACAATGAGCAGTTCTTC
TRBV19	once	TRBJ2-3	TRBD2	CASSIGLADSTDTQYF	TGTGCCAGTAGTATAGGCCTAGCGGATAGCACAGATACGCAGTATTTT
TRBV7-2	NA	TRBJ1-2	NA	CASSLRWTADGYTF	TGTGCCAGCAGCTTACGTTGGACAGCGGATGGCTACACCTTC
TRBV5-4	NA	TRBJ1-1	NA	CASSLGGRTEAFF	TGTGCCAGCAGCTTAGGAGGGAGGACTGAAGCTTTCTTT
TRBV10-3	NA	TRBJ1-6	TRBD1	CAISPGTGSGQRSPLHF	TGTGCCATCAGTCCCGGGACAGGGTCGGGTCAGCGCTCACCCCTCCACTTT
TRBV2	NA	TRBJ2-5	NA	CASSLNPETQYF	TGTGCCAGCAGCCTCAATCCGGAGACCCAGTACTTC
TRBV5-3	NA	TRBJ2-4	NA	CARSFGRAKNIQYF	TGTGCCAGAAGTTTCGGGAGAGCCAAAAACATTCAGTACTTC
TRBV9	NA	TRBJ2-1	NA	CASSEGSEQFF	TGTGCCAGCAGCGAGGGGAGTGAGCAGTTCTTC
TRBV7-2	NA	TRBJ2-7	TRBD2	CASSLESRLAGEGGNF	TGTGCCAGCAGCTTAGAATCGAGACTAGCGGGAGAGGGAGGGAACTTC
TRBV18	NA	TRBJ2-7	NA	CASSPYREYEQYF	TGTGCCAGCTCACCATATAGGGAATACGAGCAGTACTTC
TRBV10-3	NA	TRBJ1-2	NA	CAIRAYTGTDYGYTF	TGTGCCATCAGAGCTTACACCGGGACGGACTATGGCTACACCTTC
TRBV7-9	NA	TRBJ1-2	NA	CASSLAASLTNYGYTF	TGTGCCAGCAGCTTAGCGGCTTCTTTGACTAACTATGGCTACACCTTC
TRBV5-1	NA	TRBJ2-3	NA	CASSFSGAPTDTQYF	TGCGCCAGCAGCTTTTCTGGGGCCCCCACAGATACGCAGTATTTT
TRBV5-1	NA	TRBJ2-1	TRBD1	CASSPTLRQGLKGNEQFF	TGCGCCAGCAGCCCTACACTCCGACAGGGGCTCAAAGGGAATGAGCAGTTCTTC
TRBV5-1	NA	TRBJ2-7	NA	CASSSGGSEAYEQYF	TGCGCCAGCAGCTCAGGAGGTAGCGAGGCCTACGAGCAGTACTTC
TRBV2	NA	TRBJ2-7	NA	CASSYAEWGEQYF	TGTGCCAGCAGCTACGCTGAATGGGGCGAGCAGTACTTC
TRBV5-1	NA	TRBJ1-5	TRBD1	CASSPEGATSNQPQHF	TGCGCCAGCAGCCCTGAGGGGGCTACGAGCAATCAGCCCCAGCATTTT
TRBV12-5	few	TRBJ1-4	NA	CASDGGSEKLFF	TGTGCTAGTGATGGGGGGTCTGAAAAACTGTTTTTT
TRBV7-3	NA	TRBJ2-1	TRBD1	CASSSYRGLYNEQFF	TGTGCCAGCAGCTCCTACAGGGGCCTCTACAATGAGCAGTTCTTC
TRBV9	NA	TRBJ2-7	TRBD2	CASSVVAGAYEQYF	TGTGCCAGCAGCGTAGTTGCGGGAGCCTACGAGCAGTACTTC